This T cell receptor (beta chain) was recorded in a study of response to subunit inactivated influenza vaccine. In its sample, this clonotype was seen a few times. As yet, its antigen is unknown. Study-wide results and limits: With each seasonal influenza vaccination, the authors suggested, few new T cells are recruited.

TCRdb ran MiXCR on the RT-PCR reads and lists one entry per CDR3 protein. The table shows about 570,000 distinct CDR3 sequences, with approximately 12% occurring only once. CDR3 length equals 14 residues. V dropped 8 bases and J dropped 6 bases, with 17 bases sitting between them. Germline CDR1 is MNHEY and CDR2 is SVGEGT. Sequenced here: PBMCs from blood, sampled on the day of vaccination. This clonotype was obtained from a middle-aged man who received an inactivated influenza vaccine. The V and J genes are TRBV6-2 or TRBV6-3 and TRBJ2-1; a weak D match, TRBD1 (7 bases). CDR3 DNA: TGTGCCAGCCGACCAGGGGGGAGTGGCAATGAGCAGTTCTTC. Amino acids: CASRPGGSGNEQFF.